These 12 T cell receptor beta chains share one sample of origin, sequenced in a study of response to subunit inactivated influenza vaccine. TCRdb itself ran the RT-PCR reads through MiXCR, one entry per CDR3 protein. The sample includes some 150,000 distinct CDR3 sequences, approximately 12% of them seen just once. These data were also reused for a study on T cells expressing NK-cell markers. That paper states: What made the TCR beta cDNA was 5'RACE template switching with UMIs.

The specimen was CD8+ T cells sorted from PBMCs, collected about 11 days after vaccination. The receptors here all came from a middle-aged man who received an inactivated influenza vaccine.

There are a few counts of this clonotype. The chain couples TRBV24-1 to TRBJ2-2, with TRBD2 matching over 7 bases. The CDR3 is made up of 16 amino acids. CDR1 is KGHDR and CDR2 is SFDVKD in the germline V gene. J was trimmed by 1 base and V by 9 bases; bases with no gene match: 10. CDR3 nucleotides: TGTGCCACCGGACCTTATTCGGGGGGGAACACCGGGGAGCTGTTTTTT. Translated, it gives CATGPYSGGNTGELFF.

The chain employs TRBV21-1 and TRBJ2-5. TRBV21-1 is a pseudogene segment. This CDR3 contains 14 residues. The CDR3 is CASSKSRIQETQYF. The CDR3 DNA follows: TGTGCCAGCAGCAAGTCTAGAATTCAAGAGACCCAGTACTTC.

This clonotype was seen a few times. The rearrangement joins TRBV14 to TRBJ2-3, with a possible D match to TRBD2 (5 bases). The V gene's germline CDR1 is SGHDN and CDR2 FVKESK. This CDR3 contains 13 residues. V was clipped by 3 bases and J by 3 bases, with 7 bases between them. This CDR3 is CASSHGLTDTQYF. In nucleotides, the CDR3 is TGTGCCAGCAGCCACGGACTGACAGATACGCAGTATTTT.

This clonotype was found a few times. This rearrangement joins TRBV5-6 to TRBJ2-7; D is undetermined. CDR1 and CDR2 (germline): SGHDT, YYEEEE. Between the trimmed V and J ends, which lost 0 bases and 3 bases, there was a span of 4 bases. There are 12 residues in the CDR3. CDR3 residues: CASSLADYEQYF. CDR3 bases: TGTGCCAGCAGCTTGGCCGACTACGAGCAGTACTTC.

This rearrangement joins TRBV4-1 to TRBJ2-2; the match to TRBD1 covers 7 bases. J gave up 1 base and V 3 bases, and 8 bases lay outside the gene matches. CDR3 size: 17 residues. CDR1 and CDR2 from the germline V gene are MGHRA and YSYEKL. The CDR3 loop is CASSHPTGWRNTGELFF. Written as DNA, the CDR3 is TGCGCCAGCAGCCACCCGACAGGGTGGAGGAACACCGGGGAGCTGTTTTTT.

This clonotype was seen only a few times. Mismatch with germline at one junction end may stem from a read error. V is TRBV11-2 and J is TRBJ2-7; 10 bases line up with TRBD1. The CDR3 contains 11 residues. Per germline, CDR1 SGHAT and CDR2 FQNNGV. The CDR3: CASSAGTGVGF. The CDR3 DNA reads TGTGCCAGCAGCGCCGGGACAGGGGTCGGCTTC. Looking up the rest from reference TRBV11-2 and TRBJ2-7 gives the full variable domain: EAGVAQSPRYKIIEKRQSVAFWCNPISGHATLYWYQQILGQGPKLLIQFQNNGVVDDSQLPKDRFSAERLKGVDSTLKIQPAKLEDSAVYLCASSAGTGVGFGPGTRLTVT.

This clonotype was observed a few times. The rearrangement joins TRBV9 to TRBJ2-3; D unresolved. The CDR3 is made up of 14 amino acids. Germline values: CDR1 SGDLS, CDR2 YYNGEE. V lost 0 bases and J 4 bases, leaving 9 bases between the germline ends. The CDR3 is CASSVAGVPDTQYF. CDR3 in DNA: TGTGCCAGCAGCGTAGCAGGAGTCCCAGATACGCAGTATTTT.

The chain recombines TRBV2 with TRBJ1-5, with D unclear. The V end was cut by 10 bases, the J end by 0 bases, with 10 bases between. Germline CDR1 and CDR2: SNHLY and FYNNEI. This CDR3 is 13 amino acids long. The CDR3: CATKGVSNQPQHF. CDR3 in DNA: TGTGCCACCAAAGGAGTTAGCAATCAGCCCCAGCATTTT.

The chain is built from TRBV2 and TRBJ2-1; a possible D gene is TRBD2 (6 bases). The V end was cut by 5 bases, the J end by 5 bases, with 22 bases between. Looked up from germline, CDR1 is SNHLY and CDR2 is FYNNEI. This CDR3 contains 17 residues. In DNA, the CDR3 is TGTGCCAGCAGTCAACTCAACGTCGGGACTGGCAACAATGAGCAGTTCTTC. Residues: CASSQLNVGTGNNEQFF.

This clonotype has at least ten counts. The J gene is TRBJ2-7, the V gene TRBV7-9; D tentatively fits TRBD1 or TRBD2 (5 bases each). Trimming removed 1 base at V and 5 bases at J, with 15 bases between. Germline values: CDR1 SEHNR, CDR2 FQNEAQ (reference sequence). The CDR3 consists of 15 residues. CDR3 amino acids: CASSLGGEVVHEQYF. Written as DNA, the CDR3 is TGTGCCAGCAGCTTAGGAGGGGAAGTGGTCCACGAGCAGTACTTC.

The chain uses TRBV3-1 and TRBJ2-5; a possible D gene is TRBD2 (6 bases). Trimming cost V 0 bases and J 4 bases, with 12 bases left between them. There are 15 residues in the CDR3. Germline loops: CDR1 LGHDT, CDR2 YNNKEL (reference sequence). CDR3 amino acids: CASSQESALAETQYF. Written as DNA, the CDR3 is TGTGCCAGCAGCCAAGAGTCGGCACTAGCAGAGACCCAGTACTTC.

This clonotype has a handful of counts. This chain links TRBV7-9 with TRBJ2-7; D remains ambiguous. This CDR3 has 13 residues. Per germline, CDR1 SEHNR and CDR2 FQNEAQ (reference sequence). Deletions cut 5 bases from V and 5 bases from J, with 13 bases between. The CDR3 coding sequence is TGTGCCAGCAGCCCTACGCGAGAGGACGAGCAGTACTTC. This translates into CASSPTREDEQYF.